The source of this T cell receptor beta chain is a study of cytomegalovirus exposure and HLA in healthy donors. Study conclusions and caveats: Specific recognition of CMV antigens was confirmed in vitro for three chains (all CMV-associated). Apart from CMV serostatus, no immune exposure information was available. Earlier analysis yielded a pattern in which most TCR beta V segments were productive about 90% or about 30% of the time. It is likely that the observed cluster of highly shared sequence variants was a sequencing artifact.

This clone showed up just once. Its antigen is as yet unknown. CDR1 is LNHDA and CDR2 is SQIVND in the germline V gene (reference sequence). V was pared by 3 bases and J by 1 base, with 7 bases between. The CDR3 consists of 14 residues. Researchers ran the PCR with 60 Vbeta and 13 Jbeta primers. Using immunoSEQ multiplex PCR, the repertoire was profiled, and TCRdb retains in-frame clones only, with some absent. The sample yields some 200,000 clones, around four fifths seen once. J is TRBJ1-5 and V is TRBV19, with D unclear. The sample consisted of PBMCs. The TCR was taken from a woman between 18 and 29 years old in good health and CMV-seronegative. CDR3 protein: CASSMYPSNQPQHF. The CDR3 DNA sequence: TGTGCCAGTAGTATGTATCCGAGCAATCAGCCCCAGCATTTT.